Following are 20 T cell receptor beta chains from one sample sequenced in a study of siplizumab effects on memory and regulatory T cells (dated by TCRdb to about 2019). The library was generated by the immunoSEQ multiplex PCR assay. What TCRdb holds here is the immuneACCESS table cut down to in-frame rearrangements. Part of the clones is not present; checked against another copy, under half of the missing clones reflect an unresolved V gene, and the others are unexplained. Recorded for this sample are some 81,000 clones; over 90% of them occurred a single time. The ten largest account for about 18% of the sample. Material: CD8+ T cells sorted from blood. The receptors derive from a human donor in good health.

V gene TRBV7-9 combines with J gene TRBJ1-2, with no clear D. Germline CDR1 and CDR2: SEHNR and FQNEAQ (reference sequence). Trimming removed 5 bases at V and 5 bases at J, with 12 bases between. This CDR3 has 13 amino acids. The CDR3: CASSPGLGYGYTF. CDR3 sequence (DNA): TGTGCCAGCAGCCCAGGCCTAGGTTATGGCTACACCTTC.

The CDR3 region has the DNA TGTGCCAGTAGACGGCAGGGGAACACCGGGGAGCTGTTTTTT. Translating it yields CASRRQGNTGELFF. The V and J genes are TRBV27 and TRBJ2-2, with D maybe TRBD1 (5 bases). This CDR3 comprises 14 residues. V dropped 9 bases and J dropped 1 base, with 12 bases sitting between them. CDR1 is MNHEY and CDR2 is SMNVEV in the germline V gene (reference sequence).

The rearrangement links TRBV9 to TRBJ2-1; 10 bases line up with TRBD2. This CDR3 spans 14 amino acids. V shed 4 bases, J shed 6 bases, and the junction held 4 bases outside the gene matches. The germline gives CDR1 SGDLS, CDR2 YYNGEE. In DNA, the CDR3 is TGTGCCAGCAGCCCCCGGACTAGCGGCAATGAGCAGTTCTTC. Its protein product is CASSPRTSGNEQFF.

V usage is TRBV7-9 and J usage is TRBJ2-2, with 9 bases matching TRBD2. This CDR3 has 15 residues. Germline V gives CDR1 SEHNR, CDR2 FQNEAQ (reference sequence). With 5 bases clipped from V and 1 base from J, the junction kept 2 bases outside the gene matches. CDR3 protein: CASSLSGRNTGELFF. CDR3 coding DNA: TGTGCCAGCAGCCTTAGCGGGAGGAACACCGGGGAGCTGTTTTTT.

The chain recombines TRBV2 with TRBJ2-6; no reliable D call. The length of the CDR3 is 14 residues. Germline V gene data show CDR1 as SNHLY and CDR2 as FYNNEI. The germline V and J ends were trimmed by 3 bases and 2 bases, with 5 bases remaining between them. The chain's CDR3 is CASSDTPGANVLTF. The DNA of the CDR3 is TGTGCCAGCAGTGACACCCCTGGGGCCAACGTCCTGACTTTC.

V and J are TRBV5-5 and TRBJ2-7; no definite D call. In germline, CDR1 is SGHKS, CDR2 YYEKEE (reference sequence). Trimming pared 4 bases from V and 2 bases from J, leaving 4 bases between. The CDR3 has 11 amino acids. The CDR3 nucleotides are TGTGCCAGCAGCCATGCCTACGAGCAGTACTTC. Encoded protein: CASSHAYEQYF.

V usage is TRBV7-8 and J usage is TRBJ1-4, with D tentatively TRBD1 (5 bases). The CDR3 has 16 residues. V lost 5 bases and J lost 8, with 21 bases in between. The V gene's germline CDR1 is SGHVS and CDR2 FQNEAQ. The CDR3 is CASSQRTGTPEEKLFF. CDR3 coding DNA: TGTGCCAGCAGCCAGCGCACGGGGACGCCTGAAGAAAAACTGTTTTTT.

This chain connects TRBV27 to TRBJ2-7; D is undetermined. CDR1 MNHEY and CDR2 SMNVEV come from the germline V gene (reference sequence). The length of the CDR3 is 12 residues. With 2 bases removed from V and 7 bases from J, the gap between germline ends came to 9 bases. The CDR3 nucleotides read TGTGCCAGCAGTTTAGGACCCGGGGAGCAGTACTTC. This translates into CASSLGPGEQYF.

The V call is TRBV25-1, the J call TRBJ2-2; D call uncertain. Germline V gene lookup returns CDR1 MGHDK and CDR2 SYGVNS. The length of the CDR3 is 17 residues. V lost 1 base and J lost 4, with 16 bases in between. CDR3 coding DNA: TGTGCCAGCAGTGAATCCCGAGTAGATCGGGTCACCGGGGAGCTGTTTTTT. This gives the protein CASSESRVDRVTGELFF.

V is TRBV4-1 and J is TRBJ2-2; TRBD1 matches 8 bases. Germline V gene sequence: CDR1 MGHRA, CDR2 YSYEKL. The ends lost 2 bases at V and 6 bases at J; junction bases unmatched: 11. The CDR3 has 17 amino acids. In DNA, the CDR3 is TGCGCCAGCAGCCAACCTAAAGGGACAGGCTACCCCGGGGAGCTGTTTTTT. This sequence encodes CASSQPKGTGYPGELFF.

The rearrangement joins TRBV6-5 to TRBJ2-5; D is unclear. In germline, CDR1 is MNHEY, CDR2 SVGAGI. Trimming took 4 bases from V and 5 from J, leaving 11 bases between them. The length of the CDR3 is 13 residues. The CDR3 reads CASSLGLGETQYF. CDR3 sequence (DNA): TGTGCCAGCAGTTTAGGGTTGGGGGAGACCCAGTACTTC.

The V gene is TRBV4-1, the J gene TRBJ2-1; TRBD2 matches at 7 bases. V lost 0 bases, J lost 2 bases, and 10 bases stayed unmatched. This CDR3 is 18 amino acids long. Germline assignment: CDR1 MGHRA and CDR2 YSYEKL. The DNA for the CDR3 is TGCGCCAGCAGCCAAGATGTCAGAGGGAGGGCCCCCTACAATGAGCAGTTCTTC. It translates to CASSQDVRGRAPYNEQFF.

The chain links TRBV5-1 to TRBJ2-1, with 7 positions matching TRBD2. The CDR3 runs to 14 residues. After removal of 5 bases from V and 7 bases from J, the junction contained 9 bases not matched to a gene. Germline CDR1 SGHRS, CDR2 YFSETQ. The CDR3 sequence: CASSGEGVGNEQFF. The CDR3 nucleotides read TGCGCCAGCAGTGGGGAGGGCGTGGGGAATGAGCAGTTCTTC.

V gene TRBV9 combines with J gene TRBJ1-2; perhaps TRBD1 as D (5 bases). Per germline, CDR1 SGDLS and CDR2 YYNGEE. CDR3 length equals 17 residues. Trimming cost V 3 bases and J 13 bases, with 31 bases left between them. As DNA, the CDR3 is TGTGCCAGCAGCGACCCTGAGGAGGGGCGGCCCCGTTCCGGGGGCACCTTC. Its translation is CASSDPEEGRPRSGGTF.

V usage is TRBV11-2 and J usage is TRBJ2-1; 8 nucleotides agree with TRBD1. The CDR3 consists of 17 residues. V lost 5 bases to trimming and J lost 6 bases; unmatched junction nucleotides: 15. CDR1 is SGHAT, CDR2 FQNNGV, per germline. CDR3 region: CASSPGSGQGTTNEQFF. The DNA for the CDR3 is TGTGCCAGCAGCCCCGGGTCCGGACAGGGTACGACCAATGAGCAGTTCTTC.

The chain uses TRBV27 and TRBJ2-7, with D tentatively TRBD1 or TRBD2 (5 bases each). V lost 5 bases and J 4 bases, leaving 15 bases between the germline ends. Looked up from germline, CDR1 is MNHEY and CDR2 is SMNVEV (reference sequence). The CDR3 contains 14 residues. CDR3 region: CASSPLVEGYEQYF. CDR3 sequence (DNA): TGTGCCAGCAGTCCCCTGGTAGAGGGGTACGAGCAGTACTTC.

J is TRBJ2-7 and V is TRBV7-2; D unresolved. Per germline, CDR1 SGHTA and CDR2 FQGNSA. This CDR3 is 15 amino acids long. V was pared by 1 base and J by 0 bases, with 10 bases between. The CDR3 DNA follows: TGTGCCAGCAGCTTAGACATGGTCGTCTCCTACGAGCAGTACTTC. This translates into CASSLDMVVSYEQYF.

The chain combines TRBV7-2 with TRBJ2-7; TRBD2 aligns across 9 bases. Germline-derived CDR1 and CDR2 are SGHTA and FQGNSA. Trimming cost V 6 bases and J 7 bases; bases outside gene matches: 16. The length of the CDR3 is 16 residues. CDR3 sequence (DNA): TGTGCCAGCAGTTTCCACCTCGGGACTAGCTCAACAGAGCAGTACTTC. Encoded protein: CASSFHLGTSSTEQYF.

The chain links TRBV19 to TRBJ1-2; perhaps TRBD1 as D (5 bases). This CDR3 has 15 amino acids. Germline V lookup: CDR1 LNHDA, CDR2 SQIVND (reference sequence). Between the trimmed V and J ends, which lost 6 bases and 4 bases, there was a span of 18 bases. Here the CDR3 DNA reads TGTGCCAGTAGCACGACCACGGACACCATCTATGGCTACACCTTC. Translating it yields CASSTTTDTIYGYTF.

V and J are TRBV27 and TRBJ1-1, with a weak D call TRBD1 (5 bases). In germline, CDR1 is MNHEY, CDR2 SMNVEV (reference sequence). The CDR3 length is 14 residues. Deletions cut 5 bases from V and 3 bases from J, with 13 bases between. Here the CDR3 reads CASSPQGYDTEAFF. The CDR3 DNA sequence: TGTGCCAGCAGTCCGCAGGGATATGACACTGAAGCTTTCTTT.